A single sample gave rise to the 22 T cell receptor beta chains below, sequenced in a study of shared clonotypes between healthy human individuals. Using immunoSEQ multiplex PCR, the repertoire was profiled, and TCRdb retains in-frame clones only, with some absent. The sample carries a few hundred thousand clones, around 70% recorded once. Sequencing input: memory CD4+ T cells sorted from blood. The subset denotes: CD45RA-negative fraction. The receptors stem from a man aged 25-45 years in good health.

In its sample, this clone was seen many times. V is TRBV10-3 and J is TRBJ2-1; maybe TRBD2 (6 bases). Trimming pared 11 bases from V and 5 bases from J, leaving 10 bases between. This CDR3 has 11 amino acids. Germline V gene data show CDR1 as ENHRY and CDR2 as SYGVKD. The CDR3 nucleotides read TGTGCCGGAGGACTAAACAATGAGCAGTTCTTC. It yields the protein CAGGLNNEQFF.

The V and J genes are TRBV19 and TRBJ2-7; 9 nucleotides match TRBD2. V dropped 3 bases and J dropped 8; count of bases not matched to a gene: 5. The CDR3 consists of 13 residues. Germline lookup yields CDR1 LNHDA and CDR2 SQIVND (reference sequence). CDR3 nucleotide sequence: TGTGCCAGTAGTATCCGGCTAGCGGGGAAGCAGTACTTC. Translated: CASSIRLAGKQYF.

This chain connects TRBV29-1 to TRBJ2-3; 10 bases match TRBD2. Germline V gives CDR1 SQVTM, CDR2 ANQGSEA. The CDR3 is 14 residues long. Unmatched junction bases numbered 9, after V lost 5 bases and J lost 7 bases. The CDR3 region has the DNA TGCAGCGTTAACAGCGGGAGGGCCGCAAATACGCAGTATTTT. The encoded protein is CSVNSGRAANTQYF.

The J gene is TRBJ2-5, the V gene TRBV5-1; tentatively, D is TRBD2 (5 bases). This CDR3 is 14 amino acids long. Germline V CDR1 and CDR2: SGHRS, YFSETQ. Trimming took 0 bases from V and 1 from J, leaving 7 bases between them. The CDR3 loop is CASSLEAAQETQYF. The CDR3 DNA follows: TGCGCCAGCAGCTTGGAAGCGGCCCAAGAGACCCAGTACTTC.

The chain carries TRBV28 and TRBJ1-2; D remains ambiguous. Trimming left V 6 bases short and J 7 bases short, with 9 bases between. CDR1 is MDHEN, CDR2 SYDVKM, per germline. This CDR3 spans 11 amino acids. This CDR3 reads CASRGFRGYTF. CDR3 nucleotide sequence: TGTGCCAGCAGAGGGTTTCGTGGCTACACCTTC.

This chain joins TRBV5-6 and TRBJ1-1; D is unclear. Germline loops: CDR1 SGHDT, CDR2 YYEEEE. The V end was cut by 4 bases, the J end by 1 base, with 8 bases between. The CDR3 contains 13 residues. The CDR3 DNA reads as TGTGCCAGCAGCCAGAGTAAGAACACTGAAGCTTTCTTT. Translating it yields CASSQSKNTEAFF.

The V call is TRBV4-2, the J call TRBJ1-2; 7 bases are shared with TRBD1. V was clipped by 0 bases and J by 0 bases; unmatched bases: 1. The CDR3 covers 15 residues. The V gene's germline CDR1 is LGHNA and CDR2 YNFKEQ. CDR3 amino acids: CASSQDGQANYGYTF. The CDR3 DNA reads TGTGCCAGCAGCCAAGATGGACAGGCTAACTATGGCTACACCTTC.

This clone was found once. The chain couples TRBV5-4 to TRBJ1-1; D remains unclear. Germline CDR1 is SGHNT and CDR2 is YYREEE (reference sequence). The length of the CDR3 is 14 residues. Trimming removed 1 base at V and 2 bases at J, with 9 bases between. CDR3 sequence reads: CASSLYALNTEAFF. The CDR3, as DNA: TGTGCCAGCAGCTTGTATGCCCTTAACACTGAAGCTTTCTTT.

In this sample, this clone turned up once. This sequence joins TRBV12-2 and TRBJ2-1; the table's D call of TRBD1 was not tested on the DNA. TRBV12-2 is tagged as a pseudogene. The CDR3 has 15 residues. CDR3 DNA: TGTGCCAGCAGCCGAGGACAGGGAGACGTCAATGAGCAGTTCTTC. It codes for CASSRGQGDVNEQFF.

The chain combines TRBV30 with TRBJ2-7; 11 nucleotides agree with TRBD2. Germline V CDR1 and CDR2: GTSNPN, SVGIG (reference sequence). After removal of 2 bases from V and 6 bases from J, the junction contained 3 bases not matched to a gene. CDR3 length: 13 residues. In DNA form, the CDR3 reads TGTGCCTGGAGTCGGCTAGCGGGAGGCGAGCAGTACTTC. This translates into CAWSRLAGGEQYF.

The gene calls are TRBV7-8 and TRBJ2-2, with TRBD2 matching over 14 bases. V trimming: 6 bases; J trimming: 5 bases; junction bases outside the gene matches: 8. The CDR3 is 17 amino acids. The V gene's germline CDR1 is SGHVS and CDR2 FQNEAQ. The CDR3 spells CASSTGLAGVGTGELFF. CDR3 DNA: TGTGCCAGCAGTACGGGACTAGCGGGAGTAGGAACCGGGGAGCTGTTTTTT.

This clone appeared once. The CDR3 DNA reads TGCAGCGCCGCGAGCAGAATTTATGGCTACACCTTC. This translates into CSAASRIYGYTF. J is TRBJ1-2 and V is TRBV29-1; D ambiguous. The CDR3 totals 12 residues. Deletions cut 7 bases from V and 5 bases from J, with 14 bases between. In germline, CDR1 is SQVTM, CDR2 ANQGSEA.

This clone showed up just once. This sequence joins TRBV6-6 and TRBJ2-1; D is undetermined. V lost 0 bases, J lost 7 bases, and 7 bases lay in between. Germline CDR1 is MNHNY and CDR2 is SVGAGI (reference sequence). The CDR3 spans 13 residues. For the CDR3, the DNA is TGTGCCAGCAGTTACTCGACATCAAATGAGCAGTTCTTC. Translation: CASSYSTSNEQFF.

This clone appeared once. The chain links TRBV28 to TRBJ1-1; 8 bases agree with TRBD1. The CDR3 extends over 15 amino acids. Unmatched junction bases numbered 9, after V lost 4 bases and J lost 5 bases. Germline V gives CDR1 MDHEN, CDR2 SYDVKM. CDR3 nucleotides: TGTGCCAGCAGTTGGGCCGCAGGGGGCATAACTGAAGCTTTCTTT. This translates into CASSWAAGGITEAFF. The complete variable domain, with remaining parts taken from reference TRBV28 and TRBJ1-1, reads DVKVTQSSRYLVKRTGEKVFLECVQDMDHENMFWYRQDPGLGLRLIYFSYDVKMKEKGDIPEGYSVSREKKERFSLILESASTNQTSMYLCASSWAAGGITEAFFGQGTRLTVV.

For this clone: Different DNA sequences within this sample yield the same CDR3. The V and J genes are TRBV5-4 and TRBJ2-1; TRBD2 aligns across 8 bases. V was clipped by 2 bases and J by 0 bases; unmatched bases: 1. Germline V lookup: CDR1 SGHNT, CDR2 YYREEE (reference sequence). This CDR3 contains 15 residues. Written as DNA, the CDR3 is TGTGCCAGCAGCTTCAGCGGGAGCTCCTACAATGAGCAGTTCTTC. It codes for CASSFSGSSYNEQFF.

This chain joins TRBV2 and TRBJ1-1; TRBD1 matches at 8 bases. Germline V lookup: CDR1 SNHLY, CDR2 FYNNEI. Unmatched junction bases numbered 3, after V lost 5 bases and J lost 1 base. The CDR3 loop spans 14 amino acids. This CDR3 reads CASSKDRANTEAFF. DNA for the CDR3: TGTGCCAGCAGTAAGGACAGGGCGAACACTGAAGCTTTCTTT.

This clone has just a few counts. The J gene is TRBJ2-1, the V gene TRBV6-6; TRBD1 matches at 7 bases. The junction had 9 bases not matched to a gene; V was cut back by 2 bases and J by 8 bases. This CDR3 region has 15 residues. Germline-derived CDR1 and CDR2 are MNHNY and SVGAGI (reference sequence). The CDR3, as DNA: TGTGCCAGCAGTTACCGGGCAGGGGGTGACGATGAGCAGTTCTTC. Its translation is CASSYRAGGDDEQFF.

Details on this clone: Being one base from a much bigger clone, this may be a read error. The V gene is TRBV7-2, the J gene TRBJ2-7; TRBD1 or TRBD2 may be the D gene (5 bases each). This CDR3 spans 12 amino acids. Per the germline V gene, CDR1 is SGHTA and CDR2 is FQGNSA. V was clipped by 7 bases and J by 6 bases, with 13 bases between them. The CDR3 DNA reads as TGTGCCAGCAAACGAGGGGTGACCGAGCAGTACTTC. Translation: CASKRGVTEQYF.

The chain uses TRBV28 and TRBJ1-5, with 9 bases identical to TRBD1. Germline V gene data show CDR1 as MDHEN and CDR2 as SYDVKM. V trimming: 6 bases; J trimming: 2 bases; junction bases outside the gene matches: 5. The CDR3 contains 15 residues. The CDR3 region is CASRGTGRGNQPQHF. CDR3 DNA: TGTGCCAGCAGAGGGACAGGGAGGGGCAATCAGCCCCAGCATTTT.

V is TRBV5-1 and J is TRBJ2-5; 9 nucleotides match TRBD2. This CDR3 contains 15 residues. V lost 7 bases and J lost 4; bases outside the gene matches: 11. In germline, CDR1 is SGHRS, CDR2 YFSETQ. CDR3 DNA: TGCGCCAGCGATAGCGGGAGCGTTGAAGGAGAGACCCAGTACTTC. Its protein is CASDSGSVEGETQYF.

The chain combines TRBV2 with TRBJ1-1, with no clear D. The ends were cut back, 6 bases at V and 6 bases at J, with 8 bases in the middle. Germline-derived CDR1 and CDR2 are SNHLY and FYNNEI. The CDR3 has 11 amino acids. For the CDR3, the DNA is TGTGCCAGCAGGCCCCAGGCTGAAGCTTTCTTT. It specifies CASRPQAEAFF.

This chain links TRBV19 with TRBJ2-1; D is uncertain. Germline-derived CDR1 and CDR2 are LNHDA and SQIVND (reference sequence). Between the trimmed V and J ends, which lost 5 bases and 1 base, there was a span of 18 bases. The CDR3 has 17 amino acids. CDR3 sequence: CASSPGRDRASYNEQFF. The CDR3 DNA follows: TGTGCCAGTAGTCCTGGACGTGACCGGGCGTCCTACAATGAGCAGTTCTTC.